This T cell receptor beta chain was captured in a study of OX40 agonist ivuxolimab in advanced cancers. Study-wide results and caveats: Clones of CD4+ and CD8+ blood T cells grew by week 6 at doses of 0.1 to 3.0 mg/kg. Mean expanded clone counts were higher in CD8+ than CD4+ T cells.

Only in-frame clones appear in the TCRdb table, and some are missing; sequencing was by immunoSEQ multiplex PCR. The sample contains some 55,000 clones, roughly nine tenths of which appear only once. Of note for this clone: Its antigen is as yet unknown.

The CDR3 runs to 13 residues. CDR1 and CDR2 from the germline V gene are WNHNN and SYGVQD (reference sequence). The V end was cut by 6 bases, the J end by 11 bases, with 19 bases between. This sequence joins TRBV10-1 and TRBJ2-5; D is uncertain. The source was CD4+ or CD8+ T cells sorted from blood, collected in a trial of the OX40 agonist ivuxolimab. The receptor's source is an adult with an advanced solid tumor such as melanoma, head and neck, liver or kidney cancer. For the CDR3, the DNA is TGCGCCAGCAGCGAGACCAAACACCTCCGGCAGTACTTC. Protein sequence: CASSETKHLRQYF.